The 24 T cell receptor beta chains presented below share a single source sample, sequenced in a study of OX40 agonist ivuxolimab in advanced cancers. Sequencing used immunoSEQ multiplex PCR; TCRdb keeps in-frame clones, though not all of them. The sample holds about 75,000 clones, about 88% seen once. Material: CD4+ or CD8+ T cells sorted from blood, obtained in a trial of the OX40 agonist ivuxolimab. These receptors all stem from an adult with an advanced solid tumor such as melanoma, head and neck, liver or kidney cancer.

The chain joins TRBV30 to TRBJ1-4; no clear D gene. V shed 4 bases and J shed 11 bases, with 14 bases lying between them. The CDR3 extends over 12 amino acids. Germline CDR1 is GTSNPN and CDR2 is SVGIG (reference sequence). DNA for the CDR3: TGTGCCTGGAACGCCCAGAAGGAGAAACTGTTTTTT. It translates to CAWNAQKEKLFF. Looking up the rest from reference TRBV30 and TRBJ1-4 gives the full variable domain: SQTIHQWPATLVQPVGSPLSLECTVEGTSNPNLYWYRQAAGRGLQLLFYSVGIGQISSEVPQNLSASRPQDRQFILSSKKLLLSDSGFYLCAWNAQKEKLFFGSGTQLSVL.

In its sample, this clone was seen a few times. The chain recombines TRBV7-2 with TRBJ1-2; D gene uncertain. The CDR3 covers 13 residues. Germline V gives CDR1 SGHTA, CDR2 FQGNSA. V gave up 5 bases and J gave up 2 bases, with 9 bases separating them. DNA for the CDR3: TGTGCCAGCAGCGCGCAGCAAAACTATGGCTACACCTTC. It codes for CASSAQQNYGYTF.

CDR3 nucleotide sequence: TGTGCCAGCAGTTACAACAGGGACGAGCAGTACTTC. The encoded protein is CASSYNRDEQYF. J is TRBJ2-7 and V is TRBV6-5; possibly TRBD1 for D (6 bases). V was shortened by 2 bases and J by 5 bases, with 7 bases between the two germline ends. This CDR3 spans 12 amino acids. Per the germline V gene, CDR1 is MNHEY and CDR2 is SVGAGI.

This clone has only a few counts. V usage is TRBV5-6 and J usage is TRBJ2-2, with TRBD1 as a possible D gene (6 bases). V lost 3 bases and J 5 bases, leaving 17 bases between the germline ends. The CDR3 has 16 residues. Germline assignment: CDR1 SGHDT and CDR2 YYEEEE. CDR3 DNA: TGTGCCAGCAGCTGGGGATACAGGGTTGCAACCGGGGAGCTGTTTTTT. This sequence encodes CASSWGYRVATGELFF.

The CDR3: CASSGGQFIYSPLHF. The CDR3 nucleotides are TGTGCCAGCAGTGGGGGTCAGTTTATTTATTCACCCCTCCACTTT. The chain is built from TRBV2 and TRBJ1-6; D not resolved. The CDR3 has 15 amino acids. V shed 4 bases and J shed 8 bases, with 15 bases lying between them. Germline V gives CDR1 SNHLY, CDR2 FYNNEI.

V usage is TRBV19 and J usage is TRBJ2-7; weak D call: TRBD2 (5 bases). This CDR3 has 14 residues. The germline CDR1 and CDR2 sequences are LNHDA and SQIVND (reference sequence). V shed 0 bases and J shed 6 bases, with 12 bases lying between them. As DNA, the CDR3 is TGTGCCAGTAGTATAGAGTCAAATGGAGGCGAGCAGTACTTC. Encoded protein: CASSIESNGGEQYF.

As to this clone: Other DNA sequences within the sample encode an identical CDR3. The J gene is TRBJ1-5, the V gene TRBV5-1; 7 bases line up with TRBD1. CDR1 is SGHRS and CDR2 is YFSETQ in the germline V gene. The CDR3 spans 14 residues. J was trimmed by 2 bases and V by 4 bases; bases with no gene match: 3. CDR3 protein: CASSPGQGNQPQHF. In DNA, the CDR3 is TGCGCCAGCAGCCCTGGACAGGGCAATCAGCCCCAGCATTTT.

The chain links TRBV19 to TRBJ2-1, with TRBD1 matching 9 bases. The CDR3 is made up of 14 amino acids. Trimming removed 9 bases from V and 3 bases from J; junction bases left unmatched: 6. CDR1 and CDR2 (germline): LNHDA, SQIVND (reference sequence). The CDR3, as DNA: TGTGCCAGCACTGACAGGGGGGACTACAATGAGCAGTTCTTC. This codes for CASTDRGDYNEQFF.

The chain's CDR3 is CASSRQVSDTQYF. As DNA, the CDR3 is TGTGCCAGTAGTAGACAGGTTTCAGATACGCAGTATTTT. This chain joins TRBV19 and TRBJ2-3; a weak D match, TRBD1 (6 bases). This CDR3 has 13 amino acids. Deletions cut 4 bases from V and 4 bases from J, with 9 bases between. Germline CDR1 LNHDA, CDR2 SQIVND (reference sequence).

The chain couples TRBV5-1 to TRBJ2-7; 7 bases map to TRBD1. The J segment lost 2 bases and the V segment lost 0 bases, leaving 11 bases of the junction unmatched. CDR3 size: 17 residues. Germline CDR1 is SGHRS and CDR2 is YFSETQ. The CDR3 loop is CASSLASGQVEPYEQYF. CDR3 nucleotides: TGCGCCAGCAGCTTGGCCTCCGGACAGGTTGAACCCTACGAGCAGTACTTC. Supplemented by reference TRBV5-1 and TRBJ2-7, the full variable domain reads KAGVTQTPRYLIKTRGQQVTLSCSPISGHRSVSWYQQTPGQGLQFLFEYFSETQRNKGNFPGRFSGRQFSNSRSEMNVSTLELGDSALYLCASSLASGQVEPYEQYFGPGTRLTVT.

This chain uses TRBV2 with TRBJ2-7; no clear D. Germline V gene data show CDR1 as SNHLY and CDR2 as FYNNEI. The CDR3 runs to 11 residues. The germline V and J ends were trimmed by 6 bases and 3 bases, with 6 bases remaining between them. DNA of the CDR3: TGTGCCAGCAGCCTGGTCTACGAGCAGTACTTC. Translated: CASSLVYEQYF.

The chain couples TRBV11-2 to TRBJ2-1; possibly TRBD2 for D (5 bases). Germline-derived CDR1 and CDR2 are SGHAT and FQNNGV. CDR3 length: 15 amino acids. The V end lost 4 bases, the J end lost 3 bases, and 13 bases lay between the germline ends. CDR3 nucleotides: TGTGCCAGCAGCTCGGACTCCCAAAGCTACAATGAGCAGTTCTTC. Its translation is CASSSDSQSYNEQFF.

The CDR3 here is CASSVGRTYNSPLHF. CDR3 bases: TGTGCCAGCAGCGTAGGAAGGACCTATAATTCACCCCTCCACTTT. The chain recombines TRBV9 with TRBJ1-6; D not certain. Germline V gene lookup returns CDR1 SGDLS and CDR2 YYNGEE. The CDR3 is 15 amino acids. V lost 0 bases and J 2 bases, leaving 6 bases between the germline ends.

This sequence joins TRBV30 and TRBJ2-5; 14 bases are shared with TRBD2. Germline lookup yields CDR1 GTSNPN and CDR2 SVGIG (reference sequence). The CDR3 is 16 amino acids. V lost 1 base and J lost 3; bases outside the gene matches: 4. The CDR3 protein is CAWSAGLAGGKETQYF. The CDR3 DNA reads as TGTGCCTGGAGTGCAGGACTAGCGGGAGGCAAAGAGACCCAGTACTTC.

The V call is TRBV29-1, the J call TRBJ2-7, with 9 bases fitting TRBD1. CDR1 is SQVTM, CDR2 ANQGSEA, per germline. This CDR3 has 12 amino acids. The V segment lost 4 bases and the J segment 4 bases; nucleotides outside the gene matches: 2. This CDR3 reads CSVAGTGYEQYF. The CDR3 coding sequence is TGCAGCGTTGCCGGGACAGGGTACGAGCAGTACTTC.

The chain carries TRBV7-6 and TRBJ1-3, with D unclear. Germline V CDR1 and CDR2: SGHVS, FNYEAQ. Trimming removed 1 base from V and 4 bases from J, with 5 bases in between. The CDR3 sequence is 13 residues long. The CDR3 DNA reads TGTGCCAGCAGCTTAGTATACGGAAACACCATATATTTT. Protein product: CASSLVYGNTIYF. The full variable domain, its missing parts supplied by reference TRBV7-6 and TRBJ1-3, is GAGVSQSPRYKVTKRGQDVALRCDPISGHVSLYWYRQALGQGPEFLTYFNYEAQQDKSGLPNDRFSAERPEGSISTLTIQRTEQRDSAMYRCASSLVYGNTIYFGEGSWLTVV.

This chain joins TRBV19 and TRBJ2-5; D is perhaps TRBD2 (6 bases). The CDR3 sequence is 15 residues long. V was clipped by 1 base and J by 4 bases, with 13 bases between them. The V gene's germline CDR1 is LNHDA and CDR2 SQIVND (reference sequence). The CDR3 DNA is TGTGCCAGTAGTATAGCCGGACTATCCGGAGAGACCCAGTACTTC. Translated: CASSIAGLSGETQYF.

This clone was seen only once. This chain joins TRBV7-9 and TRBJ2-1, with D maybe TRBD1 (5 bases). Per germline, CDR1 SEHNR and CDR2 FQNEAQ (reference sequence). Trimming left V 2 bases short and J 10 bases short, with 12 bases between. The CDR3 totals 13 residues. The CDR3: CASSLRGKDEQFF. The CDR3 DNA reads TGTGCCAGCAGCTTAAGGGGTAAAGACGAGCAGTTCTTC. Complete variable domain (other parts from reference TRBV7-9 and TRBJ2-1): DTGVSQNPRHKITKRGQNVTFRCDPISEHNRLYWYRQTLGQGPEFLTYFQNEAQLEKSRLLSDRFSAERPKGSFSTLEIQRTEQGDSAMYLCASSLRGKDEQFFGPGTRLTVL.

The genes are TRBV7-9 and TRBJ1-1, with D possibly TRBD1 on 5 matching bases. The CDR3 extends over 13 amino acids. Trimming stripped 3 bases from V and 2 bases from J, with 7 bases between. Germline V lookup: CDR1 SEHNR, CDR2 FQNEAQ (reference sequence). CDR3 sequence reads: CASSFGTNTEAFF. For the CDR3, the DNA is TGTGCCAGCAGCTTTGGGACTAACACTGAAGCTTTCTTT.

The V call is TRBV9, the J call TRBJ1-3; D remains unclear. Trimming shortened V by 0 bases and J by 8 bases, and 15 bases separated the two germline ends. Germline V gene data show CDR1 as SGDLS and CDR2 as YYNGEE. CDR3 size: 15 residues. Written as DNA, the CDR3 is TGTGCCAGCAGCGTAGAATGGGCCCGAGGAGACACCATATATTTT. Translated, it gives CASSVEWARGDTIYF.

This clone was detected only once. The chain recombines TRBV29-1 with TRBJ2-7; D possibly matches TRBD1 or TRBD2 (5 bases each). The V gene lost 7 bases and the J gene lost 0 bases, with 19 bases spanning the gap. This CDR3 has 15 amino acids. The germline gives CDR1 SQVTM, CDR2 ANQGSEA. CDR3 residues: CSAVFGTRSSYEQYF. CDR3 coding DNA: TGCAGCGCCGTCTTTGGGACCAGGAGCTCCTACGAGCAGTACTTC.

The chain carries TRBV28 and TRBJ2-7, with D possibly TRBD2 on 5 matching bases. The CDR3 extends over 16 amino acids. V was cut by 4 bases and J by 0 bases, with 16 bases left in between. Germline V gene lookup returns CDR1 MDHEN and CDR2 SYDVKM. The CDR3 protein is CASSYRDGKSSYEQYF. The CDR3 nucleotides read TGTGCCAGCAGTTATAGAGACGGGAAAAGCTCCTACGAGCAGTACTTC.

The chain carries TRBV9 and TRBJ2-3; D gene uncertain. Germline CDR1 SGDLS, CDR2 YYNGEE. The CDR3 contains 14 residues. V lost 3 bases and J lost 0, with 8 bases in between. Here the CDR3 DNA reads TGTGCCAGCAGCGCGCCATCAAGCACAGATACGCAGTATTTT. It encodes CASSAPSSTDTQYF.

The J gene is TRBJ2-1, the V gene TRBV5-1; TRBD2 agrees at 11 bases. Germline CDR1 is SGHRS and CDR2 is YFSETQ. Trimming cost V 3 bases and J 5 bases; bases outside gene matches: 4. The CDR3 contains 15 residues. The CDR3 DNA follows: TGCGCCAGCAGCTCGCTAGCGGGGGGTGACAATGAGCAGTTCTTC. Protein sequence: CASSSLAGGDNEQFF.